A single sample gave rise to the 20 T cell receptor beta chains below, sequenced in a study of blood T cells in healthy people across ages. Through a sample-barcoded 5' primer and a J-beta primer mix, a second PCR was run for about 6 to 12 cycles. TCRdb analysed the 5' RACE reads with MiXCR anew, one entry per CDR3 protein. The table records some 640,000 distinct CDR3 sequences, around 48% of them present only once. Sample: blood. These receptors were taken from an older woman in good health.

The CDR3 nucleotides read TGCAGTGCTAGAGTATGGGGTTACGAGCAGTACTTC. Its translation: CSARVWGYEQYF. This chain joins TRBV20-1 and TRBJ2-7; no definite D call. The CDR3 has 12 residues. Germline V CDR1 and CDR2: DFQATT, SNEGSKA (reference sequence). V lost 1 base and J lost 4, with 8 bases in between.

The chain employs TRBV20-1 and TRBJ2-5; D is perhaps TRBD1 or TRBD2 (5 bases each). This CDR3 spans 14 amino acids. The V gene's germline CDR1 is DFQATT and CDR2 SNEGSKA (reference sequence). V lost 1 base and J lost 5, with 14 bases in between. CDR3 region: CSARGGVLSETQYF. The CDR3 region has the DNA TGCAGTGCTAGAGGAGGGGTTTTATCGGAGACCCAGTACTTC.

The chain joins TRBV5-1 to TRBJ2-4, with 8 bases lining up with TRBD2. Germline trimming cut 1 base from V and 6 bases from J; bases unmatched to any gene: 6. The germline V gene has CDR1 SGHRS and CDR2 YFSETQ. The CDR3 is 15 residues long. The CDR3: CASSLSGSGGNIQYF. Here the CDR3 DNA reads TGCGCCAGCAGCTTGTCGGGCAGCGGGGGAAACATTCAGTACTTC. Variable domain in full (rest from reference TRBV5-1 and TRBJ2-4): KAGVTQTPRYLIKTRGQQVTLSCSPISGHRSVSWYQQTPGQGLQFLFEYFSETQRNKGNFPGRFSGRQFSNSRSEMNVSTLELGDSALYLCASSLSGSGGNIQYFGAGTRLSVL.

This chain connects TRBV4-3 to TRBJ2-7; TRBD2 matches 10 bases. CDR1 and CDR2 (germline): LGHNA, YSLEER. The length of the CDR3 is 15 residues. The V and J ends lost 3 bases and 7 bases, in that order; junction bases with no gene match: 9. The CDR3 protein is CASSQLAGAGNEQYF. The DNA of the CDR3 is TGCGCCAGCAGCCAGCTAGCGGGAGCAGGCAATGAGCAGTACTTC.

The chain's CDR3 is CSASGTGRGTEAFF. The CDR3 region has the DNA TGCAGTGCTTCTGGGACAGGGAGAGGCACTGAAGCTTTCTTT. This sequence joins TRBV20-1 and TRBJ1-1; TRBD1 agrees at 9 bases. Trimming at V came to 5 bases and at J to 4 bases, leaving 8 bases not matched to a gene. This CDR3 is built from 14 residues. Germline CDR1 reads DFQATT; CDR2 reads SNEGSKA (reference sequence).

The V and J genes are TRBV10-1 and TRBJ2-3; D is perhaps TRBD1 or TRBD2 (5 bases each). The germline CDR1 and CDR2 sequences are WNHNN and SYGVQD (reference sequence). V was cut by 4 bases and J by 3 bases, with 14 bases left in between. This CDR3 contains 15 residues. The CDR3 is CASSGVREITDTQYF. The CDR3 DNA is TGCGCCAGCAGTGGGGTCAGGGAGATTACAGATACGCAGTATTTT.

This clonotype was seen more than once but under ten times. The rearrangement uses TRBV12-3 or TRBV12-4 and TRBJ2-2; D uncertain. V lost 3 bases to trimming and J lost 7 bases, with 3 bases between them. The CDR3 sequence is 11 residues long. Here the CDR3 reads CASSFYGELFF. DNA for the CDR3: TGTGCCAGCAGTTTCTACGGGGAGCTGTTTTTT.

The chain employs TRBV29-1 and TRBJ1-2; no clear D gene. Looked up from germline, CDR1 is SQVTM and CDR2 is ANQGSEA. The germline V and J ends were trimmed by 1 base and 13 bases, with 16 bases remaining between them. This CDR3 is 12 amino acids long. The CDR3 is CSVEGPPRESTF. CDR3 nucleotide sequence: TGCAGCGTTGAAGGGCCCCCAAGGGAGAGCACCTTC.

This clonotype was counted ten times or more. The chain couples TRBV28 to TRBJ2-7; TRBD2 matches 11 bases. Unmatched junction bases numbered 6, after V lost 6 bases and J lost 2 bases. CDR3 size: 15 residues. CDR1 is MDHEN and CDR2 is SYDVKM in the germline V gene. The CDR3 loop reads CASSTIAGGAYEQYF. The CDR3 DNA reads as TGTGCCAGCAGCACCATAGCGGGAGGGGCCTACGAGCAGTACTTC.

This chain uses TRBV24-1 with TRBJ2-5; possibly TRBD2 for D (6 bases). The V gene lost 4 bases and the J gene lost 11 bases, with 22 bases spanning the gap. This CDR3 region has 15 residues. CDR1 and CDR2 from the germline V gene are KGHDR and SFDVKD. The CDR3 sequence is CATSDRGLSYNEQYF. CDR3 nucleotides: TGTGCCACCAGTGACCGGGGACTCAGTTACAATGAGCAGTACTTC.

This clonotype was observed a few times. This chain joins TRBV27 and TRBJ2-7; tentatively, D is TRBD1 (6 bases). The length of the CDR3 is 15 residues. V was trimmed by 6 bases and J by 4 bases, leaving 19 bases between them. The germline V gene encodes CDR1 MNHEY and CDR2 SMNVEV (reference sequence). Here the CDR3 reads CASRGQGPMGYEQYF. The CDR3 DNA reads TGTGCCAGCAGGGGCCAGGGGCCCATGGGGTACGAGCAGTACTTC.

The V call is TRBV11-3, the J call TRBJ2-3; 9 nucleotides line up with TRBD2. Germline loops: CDR1 SGHNT, CDR2 YENEEA. With 3 bases clipped from V and 2 bases from J, the junction kept 3 bases outside the gene matches. The CDR3 spans 15 residues. In DNA, the CDR3 is TGTGCCAGCAGCTTGGCTAGCGGGGTCACAGATACGCAGTATTTT. Translation gives CASSLASGVTDTQYF.

This chain links TRBV6-6 with TRBJ1-2; 9 bases are a match to TRBD1. With V trimmed by 6 bases and J by 6 bases, 8 bases remained unmatched. Germline V gene sequence: CDR1 MNHNY, CDR2 SVGAGI (reference sequence). The CDR3 has 14 amino acids. For the CDR3, the DNA is TGTGCCAGCAGGGGACAGGGAGGTTTGGATGGCTACACCTTC. Amino acid sequence: CASRGQGGLDGYTF.

The rearrangement uses TRBV29-1 and TRBJ2-2, with TRBD1 matching over 10 bases. Trimming at V came to 4 bases and at J to 1 base, leaving 3 bases not matched to a gene. In germline, CDR1 is SQVTM, CDR2 ANQGSEA. The CDR3 consists of 15 residues. As DNA, the CDR3 is TGCAGCGTTGGACAGGGGGCCATGAACACCGGGGAGCTGTTTTTT. Protein sequence: CSVGQGAMNTGELFF.

CDR3 loop: CASSAWTGNTYEQYF. In nucleotides, the CDR3 is TGTGCCAGCAGCGCCTGGACAGGGAATACGTACGAGCAGTACTTC. V and J are TRBV7-2 and TRBJ2-7; TRBD1 agrees at 8 bases. Germline trimming cut 5 bases from V and 4 bases from J; bases unmatched to any gene: 10. This CDR3 region has 15 residues. Germline V lookup: CDR1 SGHTA, CDR2 FQGNSA.

This clonotype turned up a few times. The rearrangement uses TRBV2 and TRBJ2-7; the match to TRBD1 covers 7 bases. CDR3 length: 14 residues. Losses at the gene ends were 6 bases for V and 2 bases for J; bases not matched to a gene: 7. Germline CDR1 is SNHLY and CDR2 is FYNNEI. The CDR3 sequence is CASSATGIPYEQYF. CDR3 in DNA: TGTGCCAGCAGCGCGACAGGGATCCCCTACGAGCAGTACTTC.

V and J are TRBV11-1 and TRBJ1-1; 7 positions agree with TRBD1. Germline CDR1 SGHAT, CDR2 FQDESV (reference sequence). This CDR3 region has 15 residues. Trimming took 6 bases from V and 4 from J; bases not matched to a gene: 11. This CDR3 is CASRLTGEVGTEAFF. For the CDR3, the DNA is TGTGCCAGCAGACTCACAGGGGAAGTGGGCACTGAAGCTTTCTTT.

The V and J genes are TRBV29-1 and TRBJ1-1; a weak D match, TRBD1 (5 bases). CDR3 length: 14 amino acids. Germline V gives CDR1 SQVTM, CDR2 ANQGSEA. Trimming took 2 bases from V and 4 from J, leaving 14 bases between them. CDR3 coding DNA: TGCAGCGTTGAACAGGGACCGTTTGGCACTGAAGCTTTCTTT. Protein product: CSVEQGPFGTEAFF.

This clonotype turned up a few times. The chain joins TRBV7-2 to TRBJ1-1; no reliable D call. CDR1 is SGHTA, CDR2 FQGNSA, per germline. The CDR3 is 14 amino acids. The V end lost 4 bases, the J end lost 0 bases, and 9 bases lay between the germline ends. The CDR3 nucleotides read TGTGCCAGCAGCTCTAGGGCCATGAACACTGAAGCTTTCTTT. Encoded protein: CASSSRAMNTEAFF.

This chain links TRBV28 with TRBJ2-7, with TRBD1 matching 7 bases. Germline V gives CDR1 MDHEN, CDR2 SYDVKM. CDR3 length equals 14 residues. Trimming at V came to 2 bases and at J to 3 bases, leaving 4 bases not matched to a gene. The CDR3 coding sequence is TGTGCCAGCAGTTTAGGGGACAGCGACTACGAGCAGTACTTC. Translating gives CASSLGDSDYEQYF.